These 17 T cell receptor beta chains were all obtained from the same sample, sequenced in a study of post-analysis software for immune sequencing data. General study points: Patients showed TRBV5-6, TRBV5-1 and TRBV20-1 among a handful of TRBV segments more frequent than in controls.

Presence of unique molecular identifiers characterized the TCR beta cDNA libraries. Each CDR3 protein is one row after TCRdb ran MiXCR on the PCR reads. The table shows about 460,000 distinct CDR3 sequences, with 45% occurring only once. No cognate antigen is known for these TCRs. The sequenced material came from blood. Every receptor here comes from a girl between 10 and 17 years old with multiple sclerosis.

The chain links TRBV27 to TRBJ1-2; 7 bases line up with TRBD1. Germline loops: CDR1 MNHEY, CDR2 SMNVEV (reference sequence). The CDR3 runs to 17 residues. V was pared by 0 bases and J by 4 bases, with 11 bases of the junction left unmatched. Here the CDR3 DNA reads TGTGCCAGCAGTTTATCCGAATCAGGGGGGAGGAGCTATGGCTACACCTTC. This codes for CASSLSESGGRSYGYTF.

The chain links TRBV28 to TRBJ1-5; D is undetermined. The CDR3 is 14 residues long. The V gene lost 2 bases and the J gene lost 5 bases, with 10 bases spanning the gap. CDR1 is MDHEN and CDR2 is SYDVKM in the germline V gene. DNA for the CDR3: TGTGCCAGCAGTTTAGATCGGGAGGATCAGCCCCAGCATTTT. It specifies CASSLDREDQPQHF.

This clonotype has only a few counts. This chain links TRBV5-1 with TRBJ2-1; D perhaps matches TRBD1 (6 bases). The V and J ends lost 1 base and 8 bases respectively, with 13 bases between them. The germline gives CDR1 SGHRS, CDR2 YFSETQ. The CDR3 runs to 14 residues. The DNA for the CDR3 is TGCGCCAGCAGCTTGAGCACAGGGAACGATGAGCAGTTCTTC. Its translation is CASSLSTGNDEQFF.

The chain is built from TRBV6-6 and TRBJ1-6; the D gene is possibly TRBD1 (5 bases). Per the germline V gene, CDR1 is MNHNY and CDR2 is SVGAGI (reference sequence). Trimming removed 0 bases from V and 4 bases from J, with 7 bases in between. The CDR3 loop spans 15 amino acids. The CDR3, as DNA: TGTGCCAGCAGTTACTCGTCAGGGTATAATTCACCCCTCCACTTT. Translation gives CASSYSSGYNSPLHF.

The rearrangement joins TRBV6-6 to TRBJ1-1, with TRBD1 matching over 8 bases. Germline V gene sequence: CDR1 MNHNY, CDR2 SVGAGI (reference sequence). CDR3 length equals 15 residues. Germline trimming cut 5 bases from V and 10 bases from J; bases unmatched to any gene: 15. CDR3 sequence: CASSPTGADRDGAFF. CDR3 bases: TGTGCCAGCAGTCCGACAGGGGCCGACCGTGATGGAGCTTTCTTT.

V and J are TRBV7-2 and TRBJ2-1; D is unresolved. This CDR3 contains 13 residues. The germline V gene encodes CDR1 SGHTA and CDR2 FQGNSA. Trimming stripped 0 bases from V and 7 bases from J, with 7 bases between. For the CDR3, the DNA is TGTGCCAGCAGCTTAGCGCTGGCGAATGAGCAGTTCTTC. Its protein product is CASSLALANEQFF. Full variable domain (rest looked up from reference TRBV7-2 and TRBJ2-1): GAGVSQSPSNKVTEKGKDVELRCDPISGHTALYWYRQSLGQGLEFLIYFQGNSAPDKSGLPSDRFSAERTGGSVSTLTIQRTQQEDSAVYLCASSLALANEQFFGPGTRLTVL.

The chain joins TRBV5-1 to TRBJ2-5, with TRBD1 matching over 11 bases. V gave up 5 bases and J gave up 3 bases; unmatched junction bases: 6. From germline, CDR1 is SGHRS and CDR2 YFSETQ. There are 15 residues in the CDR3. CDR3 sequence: CASSPGDRGEETQYF. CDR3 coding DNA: TGCGCCAGCAGTCCGGGGGACAGGGGGGAAGAGACCCAGTACTTC. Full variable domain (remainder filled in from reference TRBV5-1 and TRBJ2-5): KAGVTQTPRYLIKTRGQQVTLSCSPISGHRSVSWYQQTPGQGLQFLFEYFSETQRNKGNFPGRFSGRQFSNSRSEMNVSTLELGDSALYLCASSPGDRGEETQYFGPGTRLLVL.

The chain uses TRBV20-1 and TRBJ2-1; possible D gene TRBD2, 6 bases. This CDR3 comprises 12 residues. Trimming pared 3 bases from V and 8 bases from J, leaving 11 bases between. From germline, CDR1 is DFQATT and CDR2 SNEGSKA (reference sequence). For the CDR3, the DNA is TGCAGTGCTAGCGGGACTGTCGATGAGCAGTTCTTC. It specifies CSASGTVDEQFF.

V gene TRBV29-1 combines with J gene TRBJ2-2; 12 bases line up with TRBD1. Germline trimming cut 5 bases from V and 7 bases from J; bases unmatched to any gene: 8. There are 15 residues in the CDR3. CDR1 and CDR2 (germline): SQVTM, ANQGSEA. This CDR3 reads CSVSPRDRGHGELFF. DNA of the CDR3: TGCAGCGTTTCACCCAGGGACAGGGGGCACGGGGAGCTGTTTTTT.

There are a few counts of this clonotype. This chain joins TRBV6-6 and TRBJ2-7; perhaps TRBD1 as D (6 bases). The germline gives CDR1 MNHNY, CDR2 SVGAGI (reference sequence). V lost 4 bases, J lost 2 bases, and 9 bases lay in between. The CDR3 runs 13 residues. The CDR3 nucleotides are TGTGCCAGCAGTTGGGACATTGCCTACGAGCAGTACTTC. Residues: CASSWDIAYEQYF.

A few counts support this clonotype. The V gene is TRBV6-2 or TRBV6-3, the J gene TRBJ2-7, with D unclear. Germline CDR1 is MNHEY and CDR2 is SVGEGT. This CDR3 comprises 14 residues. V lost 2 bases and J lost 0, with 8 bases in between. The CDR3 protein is CASSYGTDSYEQYF. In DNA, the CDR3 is TGTGCCAGCAGTTACGGAACGGACTCCTACGAGCAGTACTTC.

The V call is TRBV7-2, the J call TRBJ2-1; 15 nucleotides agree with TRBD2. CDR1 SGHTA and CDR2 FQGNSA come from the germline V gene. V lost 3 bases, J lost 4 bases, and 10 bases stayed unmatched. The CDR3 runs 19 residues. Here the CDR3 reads CASSFKRTSGRAAYNEQFF. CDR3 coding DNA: TGTGCCAGCAGCTTTAAAAGGACTAGCGGGAGGGCCGCGTACAATGAGCAGTTCTTC.

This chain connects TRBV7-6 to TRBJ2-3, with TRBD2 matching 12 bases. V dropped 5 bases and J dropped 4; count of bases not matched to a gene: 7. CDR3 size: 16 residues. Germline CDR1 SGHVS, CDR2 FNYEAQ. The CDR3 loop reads CASSATSGSSPDTQYF. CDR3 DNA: TGTGCCAGCAGCGCGACTAGCGGGAGTTCTCCAGATACGCAGTATTTT.

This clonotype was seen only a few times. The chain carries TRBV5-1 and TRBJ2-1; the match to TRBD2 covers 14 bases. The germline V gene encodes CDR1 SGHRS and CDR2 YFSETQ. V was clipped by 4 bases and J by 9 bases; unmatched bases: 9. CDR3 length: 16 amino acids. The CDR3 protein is CASSQRLAGGPAEQFF. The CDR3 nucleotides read TGCGCCAGCAGCCAGCGACTAGCGGGAGGGCCCGCTGAGCAGTTCTTC.

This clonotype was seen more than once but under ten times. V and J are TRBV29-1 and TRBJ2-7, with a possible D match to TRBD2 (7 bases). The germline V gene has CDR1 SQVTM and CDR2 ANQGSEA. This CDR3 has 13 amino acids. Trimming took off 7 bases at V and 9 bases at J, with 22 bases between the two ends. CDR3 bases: TGCAGCGCTCTTGTGCGGGAGAGAGGGGGGCAGTACTTC. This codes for CSALVRERGGQYF.

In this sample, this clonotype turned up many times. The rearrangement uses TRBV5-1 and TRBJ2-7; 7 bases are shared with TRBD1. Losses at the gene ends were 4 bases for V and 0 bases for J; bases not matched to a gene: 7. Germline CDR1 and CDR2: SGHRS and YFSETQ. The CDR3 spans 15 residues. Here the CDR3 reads CASSLQTGSSYEQYF. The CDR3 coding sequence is TGCGCCAGCAGCCTCCAGACAGGGAGCTCCTACGAGCAGTACTTC.

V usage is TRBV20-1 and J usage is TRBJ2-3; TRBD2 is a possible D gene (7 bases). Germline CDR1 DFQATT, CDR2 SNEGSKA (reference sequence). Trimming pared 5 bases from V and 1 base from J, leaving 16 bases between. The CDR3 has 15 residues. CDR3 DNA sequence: TGCAGTGCTGGGGGGGGGCCCTTGGGCACAGATACGCAGTATTTT. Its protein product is CSAGGGPLGTDTQYF.